This T cell receptor beta chain was captured by sequencing in a study of vaccination and CD4 T cells after COVID-19. On the study more broadly: The convalescents comprised six males and four females, two of them Hispanic.

For this clonotype: Antigen unknown.

The Oncomine TCR Beta short-read assay was applied to DNA of cultured CD4+ T cells. Cultured CD4+ T cells yielded the extracted genomic DNA. A single record per CDR3 protein comes from TCRdb applying MiXCR to the PCR reads. The data hold 10,000 or so distinct CDR3 sequences, with over 60% observed a single time. Germline assignment: CDR1 MNHEY and CDR2 SVGAGI. The CDR3 contains 17 residues. Trimming took off 0 bases at V and 4 bases at J, with 16 bases between the two ends. Indicated treatment: roughly 10-day PBMC culture with coronavirus spike peptide pools or control peptides (ViraFEST assay). Investigators isolated CD4+ T cells by negative selection after about 11 days of culture.

The sequence derives from a human donor who had recovered from COVID-19. The J gene is TRBJ1-5, the V gene TRBV6-5; D gene unclear. Sequencing input: CD4+ T cells from blood, cultured in vitro. The CDR3 nucleotides read TGTGCCAGCAGTTACTCTGGGATAGCTGGGGTAAATCAGCCCCAGCATTTT. It codes for CASSYSGIAGVNQPQHF.